This TCR beta chain was recorded in a study of blood T cell repertoires in COVID-19. Whole-study context: Samples taken during acute and convalescent COVID-19 were collected in the United States, Italy and Spain.

Method: immunoSEQ multiplex PCR; TCRdb's copy keeps in-frame clones and lacks some. The sample shows about 310,000 clones, about 91% of them seen only once. Germline V gene lookup returns CDR1 LGHDT and CDR2 YNNKEL (reference sequence). The J segment lost 6 bases and the V segment lost 3 bases, leaving 16 bases of the junction unmatched. The CDR3 covers 18 residues. The chain joins TRBV3-1 (or the pseudogene TRBV3-2) to TRBJ2-1, with 8 bases lining up with TRBD2. Sequenced: PBMCs or T cells enriched from blood (not recorded which). This TCR came from a woman aged 18-35 years who had recovered from COVID-19. CDR3 sequence: CASSHRGLARKPPNEQFF. The CDR3 bases are TGTGCCAGCAGCCACCGAGGACTAGCCAGAAAACCACCCAATGAGCAGTTCTTC.